This T cell receptor beta chain was identified during a study of T cell clones after liver transplantation. The table came from immunoSEQ multiplex PCR; TCRdb's copy has only in-frame clones and leaves some out. The sample gives tens of thousands of clones, 70% to 85% of which show up once; roughly 8.1% is in the top ten. CDR1 and CDR2 from the germline V gene are GTSNPN and SVGIG (reference sequence). The CDR3 loop spans 13 amino acids. Trimming left V 2 bases short and J 5 bases short, with 10 bases between. The receptor comes from a human donor who received a liver transplant. The sample was CD4+ T cells from blood, taken before liver transplant. This sequence joins TRBV30 and TRBJ1-5, with a weak D call TRBD1 (6 bases). The CDR3 is CAWSNTGHQPQHF. CDR3 DNA sequence: TGTGCCTGGAGTAATACAGGGCATCAGCCCCAGCATTTT. Complete variable domain (other parts from reference TRBV30 and TRBJ1-5): SQTIHQWPATLVQPVGSPLSLECTVEGTSNPNLYWYRQAAGRGLQLLFYSVGIGQISSEVPQNLSASRPQDRQFILSSKKLLLSDSGFYLCAWSNTGHQPQHFGDGTRLSIL.